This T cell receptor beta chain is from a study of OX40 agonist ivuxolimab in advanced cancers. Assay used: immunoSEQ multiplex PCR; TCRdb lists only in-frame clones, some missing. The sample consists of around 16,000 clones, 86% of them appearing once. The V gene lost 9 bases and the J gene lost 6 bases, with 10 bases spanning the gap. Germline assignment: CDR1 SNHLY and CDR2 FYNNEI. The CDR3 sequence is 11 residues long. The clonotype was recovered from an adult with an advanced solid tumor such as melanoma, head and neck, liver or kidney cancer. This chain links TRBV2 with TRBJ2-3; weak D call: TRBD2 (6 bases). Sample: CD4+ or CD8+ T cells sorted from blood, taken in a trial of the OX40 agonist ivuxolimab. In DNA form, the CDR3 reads TGTGCCAGAGGAGGGAGCGATACGCAGTATTTT. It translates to CARGGSDTQYF.